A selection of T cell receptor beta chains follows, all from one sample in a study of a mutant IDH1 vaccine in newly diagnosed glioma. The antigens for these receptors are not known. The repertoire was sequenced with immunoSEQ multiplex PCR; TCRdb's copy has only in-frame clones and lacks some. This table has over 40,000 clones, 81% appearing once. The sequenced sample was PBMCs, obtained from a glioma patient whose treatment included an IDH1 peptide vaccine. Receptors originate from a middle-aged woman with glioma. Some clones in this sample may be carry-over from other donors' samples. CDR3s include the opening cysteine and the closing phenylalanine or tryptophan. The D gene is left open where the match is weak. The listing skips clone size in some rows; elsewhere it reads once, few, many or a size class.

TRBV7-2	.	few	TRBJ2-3	TGTGCCAGCAGCTACAAGGACTTCACAGATACGCAGTATTTT	CASSYKDFTDTQYF
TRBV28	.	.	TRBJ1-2	TGTGCCAGCAGTTGGGGGGCACAGGGTAACTATGGCTACACCTTC	CASSWGAQGNYGYTF
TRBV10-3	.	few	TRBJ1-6	TGTGCCATCAGTAGCCGGGACTCCAGTAGCTCCTATAATTCACCCCTCCACTTT	CAISSRDSSSSYNSPLHF
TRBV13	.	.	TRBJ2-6	TGTGCCAGCAGCTCCGACAGACCGAGCTCTGGGGCCAACGTCCTGACTTTC	CASSSDRPSSGANVLTF
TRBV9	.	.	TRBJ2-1	TGTGCCAGCAGCGAGGGGTACGGGACCCCTCAGTTCTTC	CASSEGYGTPQFF
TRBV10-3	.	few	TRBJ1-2	TGTGCCATCAGTGAGTTGGGGGGCGACTATGGCTACACCTTC	CAISELGGDYGYTF
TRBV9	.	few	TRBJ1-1	TGTGCCAGCAGCGCCCACTCAGGTCGGTTGAACACTGAAGCTTTCTTT	CASSAHSGRLNTEAFF
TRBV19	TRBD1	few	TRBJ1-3	TGTGCCAGTAGTACCGGGACAGGGACCTCTGGAAACACCATATATTTT	CASSTGTGTSGNTIYF
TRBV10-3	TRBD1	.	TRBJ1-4	TGTGCCATCAGTGAGCCGGGACAGGGGAGTGAAAAACTGTTTTTT	CAISEPGQGSEKLFF
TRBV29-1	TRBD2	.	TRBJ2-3	TGCAGCGCGACAACTAGCGGGAGTCGAGATACGCAGTATTTT	CSATTSGSRDTQYF
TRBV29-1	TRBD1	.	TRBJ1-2	TGCAGCGTTAAACAGGGGTTAGGCTACACCTTC	CSVKQGLGYTF
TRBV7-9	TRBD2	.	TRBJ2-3	TGTGCCAGCAGTTCGACTAGCGGGAGGGAGCGGGGCACAGATACGCAGTATTTT	CASSSTSGRERGTDTQYF
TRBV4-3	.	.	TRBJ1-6	TGCGCCAGCAGCCGGCATCGGGACGGGGATTCACCCCTCCACTTT	CASSRHRDGDSPLHF
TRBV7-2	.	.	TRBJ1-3	TGTGCCAGCAGCTTAATGGGGACTGGAAACACCATATATTTT	CASSLMGTGNTIYF
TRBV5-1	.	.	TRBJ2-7	TGCGCCAGCAGCTTGGACGGGGTTGGGGAGCAGTACTTC	CASSLDGVGEQYF
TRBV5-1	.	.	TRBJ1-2	TGCGCCAGCAGCTTGGAGCCGGGCCCACTTAACTATGGCTACACCTTC	CASSLEPGPLNYGYTF
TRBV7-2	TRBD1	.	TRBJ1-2	TGTGCCAGCAGCGTTAGACAGGGCAATGTTTATGGCTACACCTTC	CASSVRQGNVYGYTF
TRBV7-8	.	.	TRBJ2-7	TGTGCCAGCAGCAACTCAGTCCGGGACGGGACCTACGAGCAGTACTTC	CASSNSVRDGTYEQYF
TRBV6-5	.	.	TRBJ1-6	TGTGCCAGCTGGTCCTATAATTCACCCCTCCACTTT	CASWSYNSPLHF
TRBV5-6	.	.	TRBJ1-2	TGTGCCAGCAGCAGAGGAAACTATGGCTACACCTTC	CASSRGNYGYTF
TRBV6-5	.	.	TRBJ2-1	TGTGCCAGCAGTTACTCGGCTAGTATCTACAATGAGCAGTTCTTC	CASSYSASIYNEQFF
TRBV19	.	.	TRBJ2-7	TGTGCCAGTAGTATAGGACGGCGGGGTTACGAGCAGTACTTC	CASSIGRRGYEQYF
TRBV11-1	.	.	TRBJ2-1	TGTGCCAGCAGCTCGCCGCGGCCTGGGGCCGTACAGAATGAGCAGTTCTTC	CASSSPRPGAVQNEQFF
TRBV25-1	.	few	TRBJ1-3	TGTGCCAGCAGTGAAGGAAACACCATATATTTT	CASSEGNTIYF
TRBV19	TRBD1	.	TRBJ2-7	TGTGCCAGTAGTATGCAGGGGGCCTACGAGCAGTACTTC	CASSMQGAYEQYF
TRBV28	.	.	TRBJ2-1	TGTGCCAGCAGTTTATCCCTAGCTGAGCAGTTCTTC	CASSLSLAEQFF
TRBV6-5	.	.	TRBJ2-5	TGTGCCAGCAGTTACTCGGCCCTGGTGACCCAGTACTTC	CASSYSALVTQYF
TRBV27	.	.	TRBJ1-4	TGTGCCAGCGCGATGGGACCCGGAATGGTGTCTGAAAAACTGTTTTTT	CASAMGPGMVSEKLFF
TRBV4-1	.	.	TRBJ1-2	TGCGCCAGCAGCCAAGAGCCGTCTCCTGGCTATGGCTACACCTTC	CASSQEPSPGYGYTF
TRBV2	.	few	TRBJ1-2	TGTGCCAGCAGTGAGCCACGTCTTAACTATGGCTACACCTTC	CASSEPRLNYGYTF
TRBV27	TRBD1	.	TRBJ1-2	TGTGCCAGCAGTTTGGGCAGGGGGCAGGGCTACACCTTC	CASSLGRGQGYTF
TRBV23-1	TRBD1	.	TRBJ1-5	TGCGCCAGCAGTCAATCCAAGTCAGACGAAAGACAGGGTAATCAGCCCCAGCATTTT	CASSQSKSDERQGNQPQHF
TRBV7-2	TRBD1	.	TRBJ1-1	TGTGCCAGCAGCTTACGAGGGGGCGACACTGAAGCTTTCTTT	CASSLRGGDTEAFF
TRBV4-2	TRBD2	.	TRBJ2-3	TGTGCCAGCAGCCTCAGGCGGGGGGGGATGGGGGGAGATACGCAGTATTTT	CASSLRRGGMGGDTQYF
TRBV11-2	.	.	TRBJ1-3	TGTGCCAGCAGCTTCCGATGGGGAGCCAGCTCTGGAAACACCATATATTTT	CASSFRWGASSGNTIYF
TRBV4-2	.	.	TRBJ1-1	TGTGCCAGCAGCCGACCATCGACAGGCGGTGACACTGAAGCTTTCTTT	CASSRPSTGGDTEAFF
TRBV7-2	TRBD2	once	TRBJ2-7	TGTGCCAGCGGTCGGGAGGGGTCCGGTTCCGAGCAGTACTTC	CASGREGSGSEQYF
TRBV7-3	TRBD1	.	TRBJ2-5	TGTGCCAGCAGCCGGGACAGGGGGGAGACCCAGTACTTC	CASSRDRGETQYF
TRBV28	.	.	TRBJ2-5	TGTGCCAGCAGTTTAAGGGGTTCGACCCAGTACTTC	CASSLRGSTQYF
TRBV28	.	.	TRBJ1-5	TGTGCCAGCAGTTTTCAGGGTGCGCCCCAGCATTTT	CASSFQGAPQHF
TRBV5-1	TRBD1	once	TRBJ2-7	TGCGCCAGCAGCTCCGCCGGGACAGGGACCTACGAGCAGTACTTC	CASSSAGTGTYEQYF
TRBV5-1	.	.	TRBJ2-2	TGCGCCAGCAGCTTGGATAGGATGGAGACCGGGGAGCTGTTTTTT	CASSLDRMETGELFF